At least ten counts were recorded for the clone carrying this TCR beta chain. These data are taken from a study of T cells in Graves' hyperthyroidism and ophthalmopathy. About the study: It was at initial diagnosis, before any treatment, that peripheral blood was collected.

Trimming at V came to 4 bases and at J to 5 bases, leaving 8 bases not matched to a gene. The CDR3 consists of 16 residues. Germline CDR1 MNHEY, CDR2 SVGAGI. RNA transcripts were the template for amplifying TCR beta CDR3 regions. First-round RT-PCR targeting the TCR CDR3 was performed with the HTBI primer set. In TCRdb, the multiplex PCR reads were re-called with MiXCR into one record per CDR3 protein. The sample holds 360,000 or so distinct CDR3 sequences, about a sixth seen once. The chain carries TRBV6-5 and TRBJ2-2; 9 bases fit TRBD1. The TCR originated in a middle-aged woman with Graves' ophthalmopathy. Material: blood. The CDR3 DNA is TGTGCCAGCAGTTGGGACAGGGCTGGTTTAACCGGGGAGCTGTTTTTT. It specifies CASSWDRAGLTGELFF.